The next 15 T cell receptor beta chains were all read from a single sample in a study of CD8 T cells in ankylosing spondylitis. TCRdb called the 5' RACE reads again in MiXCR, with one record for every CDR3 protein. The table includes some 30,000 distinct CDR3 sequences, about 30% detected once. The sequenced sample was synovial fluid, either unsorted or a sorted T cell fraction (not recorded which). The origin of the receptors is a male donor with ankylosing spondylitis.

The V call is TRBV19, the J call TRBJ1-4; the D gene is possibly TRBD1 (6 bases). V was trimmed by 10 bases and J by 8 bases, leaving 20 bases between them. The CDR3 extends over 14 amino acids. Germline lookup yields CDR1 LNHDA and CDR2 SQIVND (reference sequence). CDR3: CATSRGFLQEKLFF. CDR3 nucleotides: TGTGCCACCAGTAGGGGGTTCCTTCAAGAAAAACTGTTTTTT.

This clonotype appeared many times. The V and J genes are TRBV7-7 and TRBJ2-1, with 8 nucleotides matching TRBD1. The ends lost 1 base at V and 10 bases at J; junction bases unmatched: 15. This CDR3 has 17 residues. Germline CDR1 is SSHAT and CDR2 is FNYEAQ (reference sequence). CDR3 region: CASSLGLGDRGLDEQFF. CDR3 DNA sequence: TGTGCCAGCAGCTTAGGATTGGGTGACAGGGGATTGGACGAGCAGTTCTTC.

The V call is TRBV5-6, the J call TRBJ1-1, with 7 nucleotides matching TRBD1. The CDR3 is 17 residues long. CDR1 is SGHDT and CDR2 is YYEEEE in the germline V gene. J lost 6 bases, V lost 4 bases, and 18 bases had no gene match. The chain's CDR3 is CASSPGQGGSQGSEAFF. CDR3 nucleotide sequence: TGTGCCAGCAGCCCGGGGCAGGGGGGTTCCCAGGGTTCTGAAGCTTTCTTT.

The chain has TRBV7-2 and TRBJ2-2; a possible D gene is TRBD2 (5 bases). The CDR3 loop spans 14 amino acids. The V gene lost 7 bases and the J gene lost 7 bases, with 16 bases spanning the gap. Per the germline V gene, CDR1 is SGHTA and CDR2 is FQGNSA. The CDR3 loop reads CASKVGEASGELFF. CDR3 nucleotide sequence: TGTGCCAGCAAGGTGGGAGAGGCAAGCGGGGAGCTGTTTTTT.

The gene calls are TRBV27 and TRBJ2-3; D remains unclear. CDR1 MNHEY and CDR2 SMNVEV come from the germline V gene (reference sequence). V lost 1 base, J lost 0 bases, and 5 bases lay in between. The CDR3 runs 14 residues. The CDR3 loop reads CASSLFVSTDTQYF. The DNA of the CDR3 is TGTGCCAGCAGTTTATTTGTAAGCACAGATACGCAGTATTTT.

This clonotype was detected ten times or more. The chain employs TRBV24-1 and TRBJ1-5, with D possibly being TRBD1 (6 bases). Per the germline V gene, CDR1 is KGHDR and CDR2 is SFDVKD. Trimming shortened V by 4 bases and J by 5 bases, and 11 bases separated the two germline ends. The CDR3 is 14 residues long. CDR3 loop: CATSDRQVDQPQHF. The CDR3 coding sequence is TGTGCCACCAGTGACCGACAGGTAGATCAGCCCCAGCATTTT.

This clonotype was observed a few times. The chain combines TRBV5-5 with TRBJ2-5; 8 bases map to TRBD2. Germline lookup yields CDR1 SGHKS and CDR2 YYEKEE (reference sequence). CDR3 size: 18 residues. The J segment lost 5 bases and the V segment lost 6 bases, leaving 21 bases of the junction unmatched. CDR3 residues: CASTPGWFSGEPGETQYF. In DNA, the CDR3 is TGTGCCAGCACCCCCGGTTGGTTTAGCGGGGAACCCGGGGAGACCCAGTACTTC.

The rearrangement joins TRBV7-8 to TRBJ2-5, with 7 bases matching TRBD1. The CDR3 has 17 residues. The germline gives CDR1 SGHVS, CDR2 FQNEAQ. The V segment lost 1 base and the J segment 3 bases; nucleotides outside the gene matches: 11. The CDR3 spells CASSLDRARGKEETQYF. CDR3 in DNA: TGTGCCAGCAGCTTAGACAGGGCCAGGGGGAAAGAAGAGACCCAGTACTTC.

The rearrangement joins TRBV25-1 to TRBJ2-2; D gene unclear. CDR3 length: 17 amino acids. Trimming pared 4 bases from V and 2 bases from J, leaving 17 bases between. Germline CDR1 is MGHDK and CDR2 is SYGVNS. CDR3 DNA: TGTGCCAGCAGTGGAGTAGGGAATCTGATCAACACCGGGGAGCTGTTTTTT. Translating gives CASSGVGNLINTGELFF.

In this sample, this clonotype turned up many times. The DNA for the CDR3 is TGCGCCAGCAGCTTGGACTCACCAGGGGGCACTGAAGCTTTCTTT. Encoded protein: CASSLDSPGGTEAFF. This chain joins TRBV5-1 and TRBJ1-1; the match to TRBD1 covers 7 bases. The CDR3 consists of 15 residues. Per the germline V gene, CDR1 is SGHRS and CDR2 is YFSETQ. Trimming cost V 0 bases and J 4 bases; bases outside gene matches: 6.

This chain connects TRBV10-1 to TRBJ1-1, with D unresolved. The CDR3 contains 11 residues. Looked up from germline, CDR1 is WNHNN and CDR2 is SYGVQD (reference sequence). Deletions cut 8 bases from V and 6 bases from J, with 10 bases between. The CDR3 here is CASAAGSEAFF. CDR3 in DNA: TGCGCCAGCGCAGCAGGCTCTGAAGCTTTCTTT.

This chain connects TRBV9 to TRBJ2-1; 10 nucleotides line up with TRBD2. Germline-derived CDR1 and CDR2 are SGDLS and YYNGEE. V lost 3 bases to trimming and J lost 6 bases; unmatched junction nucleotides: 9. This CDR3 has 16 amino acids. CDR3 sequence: CASSATGTSATNEQFF. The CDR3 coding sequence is TGTGCCAGCAGCGCAACCGGGACTAGCGCGACCAATGAGCAGTTCTTC.

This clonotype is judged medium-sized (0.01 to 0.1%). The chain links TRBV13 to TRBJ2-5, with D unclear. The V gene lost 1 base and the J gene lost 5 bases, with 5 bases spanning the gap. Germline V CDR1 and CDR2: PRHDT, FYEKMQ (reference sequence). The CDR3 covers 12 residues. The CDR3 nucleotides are TGTGCCAGCAGCTTAGTTTCCGAGACCCAGTACTTC. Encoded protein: CASSLVSETQYF.

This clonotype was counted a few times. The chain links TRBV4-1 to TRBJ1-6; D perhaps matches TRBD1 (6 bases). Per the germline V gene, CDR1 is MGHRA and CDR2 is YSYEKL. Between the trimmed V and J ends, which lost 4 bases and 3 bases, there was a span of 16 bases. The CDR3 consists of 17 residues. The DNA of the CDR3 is TGCGCCAGCAGCCCTAGCCTACAGGGAAGCTATAATTCACCCCTCCACTTT. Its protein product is CASSPSLQGSYNSPLHF.

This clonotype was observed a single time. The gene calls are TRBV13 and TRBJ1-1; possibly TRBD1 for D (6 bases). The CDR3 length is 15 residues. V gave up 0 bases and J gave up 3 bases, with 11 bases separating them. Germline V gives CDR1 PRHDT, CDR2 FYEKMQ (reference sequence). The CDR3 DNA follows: TGTGCCAGCAGCTTAGGAGGGGGTGGAGACACTGAAGCTTTCTTT. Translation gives CASSLGGGGDTEAFF. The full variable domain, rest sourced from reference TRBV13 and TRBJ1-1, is AAGVIQSPRHLIKEKRETATLKCYPIPRHDTVYWYQQGPGQDPQFLISFYEKMQSDKGSIPDRFSAQQFSDYHSELNMSSLELGDSALYFCASSLGGGGDTEAFFGQGTRLTVV.